This TCR beta chain is from a study of beta chain features in type 1 diabetes. Every bit of the isolated RNA underwent reverse transcription, so sequencing read expressed TCRB transcripts. Some clones are missing from TCRdb's copy, which holds only in-frame ones; the method was immunoSEQ multiplex PCR. The profile shows more than 300,000 clones, over 9% of them singletons. This clone turned up a few times. Its antigen is not known. Blood was collected once per donor into heparin, averaging about 116 mL. Sorted CD4+ subsets: naive, central memory, regulatory, stem cell-like memory (CD45RO/CCR7/CD25/CD127/CD95/CD27 panel). Findings and caveats of the study: People with Type 1 diabetes carried modestly yet significantly shorter TCRB CDR3s in all four CD4+ subsets. Short templates might get an advantage during PCR, and this would be equal in patients and controls. In type 1 diabetes patients, VDJ junctions had fewer insertions; deletions at these junctions were more frequent.

This clonotype originated in a man younger than 45 with type 1 diabetes. The material sequenced was central memory CD4+ T cells from blood.

The CDR3 sequence is CASSSLPRGGQGTQYF. DNA for the CDR3: TGTGCCAGCAGCTCCCTCCCTAGGGGAGGCCAGGGGACCCAGTACTTC. The J gene is TRBJ2-5, the V gene TRBV7-2, with D maybe TRBD2 (6 bases). This CDR3 has 16 amino acids. V gave up 4 bases and J gave up 7 bases, with 22 bases separating them. CDR1 is SGHTA, CDR2 FQGNSA, per germline.